This TCR beta chain was sequenced for a study of PD-1 blockade in classical Hodgkin lymphoma. The CDR3 sequence is 13 residues long. The V gene's germline CDR1 is SGHTA and CDR2 FQGTGA. Study observations and caveats: What caused the repertoire differences, perhaps disease activity or prior therapy, remains undefined. According to reports, newly diagnosed patients had lower baseline TCR diversity than healthy donors, and relapsed/refractory patients had lower baseline TCR diversity still.

Profiling relied on immunoSEQ multiplex PCR, and the TCRdb table lists in-frame clones only, not all of them. The table has 23,000 or so clones, approximately 87% seen once. Time point noted: newly diagnosed, previously untreated cHL patient sample. Magnetic negative selection isolated CD8+ T cells from thawed PBMCs. Comparator PBMCs were from newly diagnosed, untreated classical Hodgkin lymphoma. Points on this clone: Its antigen remains unidentified. One end of the junction is discordant with germline, which a read error may explain.

This clonotype originated in a human donor with classical Hodgkin lymphoma. Sequenced input: CD8+ T cells from blood. V gene TRBV7-3 combines with J gene TRBJ2-1; D remains ambiguous. CDR3 nucleotides: TGTGCCAGCAGCGTAACTGGGCCCAATGAGCAGTTCTTC. Amino acid sequence: CASSVTGPNEQFF.